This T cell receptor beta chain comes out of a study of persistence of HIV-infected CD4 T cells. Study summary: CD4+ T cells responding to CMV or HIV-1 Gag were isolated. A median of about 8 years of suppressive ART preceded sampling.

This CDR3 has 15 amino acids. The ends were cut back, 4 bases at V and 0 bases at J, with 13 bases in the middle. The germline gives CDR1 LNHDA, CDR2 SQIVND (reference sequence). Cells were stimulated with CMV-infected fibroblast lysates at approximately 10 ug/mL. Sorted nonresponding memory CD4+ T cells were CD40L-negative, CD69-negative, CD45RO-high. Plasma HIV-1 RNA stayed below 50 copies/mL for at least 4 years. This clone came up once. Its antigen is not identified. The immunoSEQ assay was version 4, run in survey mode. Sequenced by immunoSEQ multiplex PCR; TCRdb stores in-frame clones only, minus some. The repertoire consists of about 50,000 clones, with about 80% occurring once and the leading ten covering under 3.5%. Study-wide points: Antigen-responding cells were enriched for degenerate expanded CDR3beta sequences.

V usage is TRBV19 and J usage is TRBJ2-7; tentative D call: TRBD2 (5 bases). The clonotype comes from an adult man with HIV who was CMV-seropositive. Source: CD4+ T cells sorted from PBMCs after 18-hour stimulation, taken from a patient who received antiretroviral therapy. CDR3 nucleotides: TGTGCCAGTAGTAGCCGGAGGCAGACCTCCTACGAGCAGTACTTC. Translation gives CASSSRRQTSYEQYF.